A selection of T cell receptor beta chains follows, all from one sample in a study of cytomegalovirus exposure and HLA in healthy donors. Only in-frame clones appear in the TCRdb table, and some are missing; sequencing was by immunoSEQ multiplex PCR. The listing contains roughly 90,000 clones. The sequenced sample was PBMCs. All receptors derive from a man aged 50 to 59 in good health and CMV-seropositive. CDR3s include the opening cysteine and the closing phenylalanine or tryptophan. D genes are given only for firm matches.

TRBD1	TRBV28	TRBJ2-7	TGTGCCAGCAAAACATCAGGGGGCGAGTCCTACGAGCAGTACTTC	CASKTSGGESYEQYF
-	TRBV6-5	TRBJ1-2	TGTGCCAGCAGTTCCAGTCCAGGGGAGAGCTATGGCTACACCTTC	CASSSSPGESYGYTF
TRBD1	TRBV7-9	TRBJ2-4	TGTGCCAGCAGTCAAGGGACAGGGTTGGACATTCAGTACTTC	CASSQGTGLDIQYF
-	TRBV9	TRBJ1-1	TGTGCCAGCAGCGGACTTGAAGAGGAAGCTTTCTTT	CASSGLEEEAFF
TRBD2	TRBV7-9	TRBJ2-7	TGTGCCAGCAGCCCCCTCGGGGGGGGCGGCTACGAGCAGTACTTC	CASSPLGGGGYEQYF
TRBD2	TRBV18	TRBJ2-1	TGTGCCAGCTCACCGCGGAGGGAGGGCTATGAGCAGTTCTTC	CASSPRREGYEQFF
-	TRBV10-3	TRBJ2-3	TGTGCCATCCTTACATCCGCCTCGAATACGCAGTATTTT	CAILTSASNTQYF
TRBD2	TRBV18	TRBJ2-3	TGTGCCAGCTCAGGCCTAGCGGGAGAGGAAGATACGCAGTATTTT	CASSGLAGEEDTQYF
-	TRBV7-9	TRBJ2-5	TGTGCCAGCAGCTTAGGGGGCCCCGGGACCCAGTACTTC	CASSLGGPGTQYF
TRBD2	TRBV9	TRBJ2-1	TGTGCCAGCAGCGTAGATAGGACTAGCGGGACTTTGGGGAATGAGCAGTTCTTC	CASSVDRTSGTLGNEQFF
TRBD2	TRBV5-6	TRBJ2-3	TGTGCCAGCAGCTTCCCTCAGTGGCGGGAGGCCTACACAGATACGCAGTATTTT	CASSFPQWREAYTDTQYF
TRBD1	TRBV14	TRBJ2-3	TGTGCCAGCAGCCAAGTCCCAGGGGGCGTTTCTGCTGTCGATACGCAGTATTTT	CASSQVPGGVSAVDTQYF
TRBD1	TRBV5-1	TRBJ1-2	TGCGCCAGCAGCTTGGGGGACAGGATAGCTAACTATGGCTACACCTTC	CASSLGDRIANYGYTF
TRBD1	TRBV19	TRBJ2-3	TGTGCCAGTAGTACTACGGGACAGGGCCCCTCTAGCACAGATACGCAGTATTTT	CASSTTGQGPSSTDTQYF
-	TRBV28	TRBJ2-1	TGTGCCTGCAGACAGCCCAACAATGAGCAGTTCTTC	CACRQPNNEQFF
-	TRBV4-3	TRBJ1-1	TGCGCCAGCAGCCAAGAGGTGGTGGGAGCCACTGAAGCTTTCTTT	CASSQEVVGATEAFF
TRBD1	TRBV29-1	TRBJ2-5	TGCAGCGTTGAAGCTTCGGACAGGGGGCTAAGGGAGACCCAGTACTTC	CSVEASDRGLRETQYF
TRBD2	TRBV18	TRBJ2-5	TGTGCCAGCTACGGGACTAGCGAGGAGACCCAGTACTTC	CASYGTSEETQYF
-	TRBV11-3	TRBJ2-2	TGTGCCAGCAGCCCCCCCGGGGGTCTCGCCGGGGAGCTGTTTTTT	CASSPPGGLAGELFF
TRBD1	TRBV4-3	TRBJ1-2	TGCGCCAGCAGCCAGGGGACAGGGGTCCGCTGGTATGGCTACACCTTC	CASSQGTGVRWYGYTF
TRBD1	TRBV28	TRBJ1-3	TGTGCCAGCGTGGCGGGACAGGCTACTGGAAACACCATATATTTT	CASVAGQATGNTIYF
TRBD1	TRBV7-7	TRBJ2-2	TGTGCTAGCAGCACAGGGGCCGGGGAGCTGTTTTTT	CASSTGAGELFF
-	TRBV18	TRBJ1-1	TGTGCCAGCTCACCATACAGGACGAACACTGAAGCTTTCTTT	CASSPYRTNTEAFF
TRBD1	TRBV9	TRBJ2-7	TGTGCCAGCAGCGTAGAAGCACAGGGGGCGTACTACGAGCAGTACTTC	CASSVEAQGAYYEQYF
-	TRBV30	TRBJ1-2	TGTGCCTGGAGTGAGGGGGGGTTGACACTCCCCGTCAACTATGGCTACACCTTC	CAWSEGGLTLPVNYGYTF
TRBD1	TRBV7-9	TRBJ1-2	TGTGCCAGCAGCATAGGGGGCAACTATGGCTACACCTTC	CASSIGGNYGYTF
TRBD1	TRBV4-1	TRBJ1-5	TGCGCCAGCAGCCAAATCCCGACAGGGGAGATAGGTCAGCCCCAGCATTTT	CASSQIPTGEIGQPQHF
-	TRBV7-9	TRBJ2-7	TGTGCCAGCAGCTTAGGTGGCGGTTTACCTAACGAGCAGTACTTC	CASSLGGGLPNEQYF
TRBD1	TRBV4-3	TRBJ1-2	TGCGCCAGCAGCCAGGGGACAGGGGGCGGCTATGGCTACACCTTC	CASSQGTGGGYGYTF
-	TRBV29-1	TRBJ1-1	TGCAGCGTTGCCGTGACTGAAGCTTTCTTT	CSVAVTEAFF
TRBD1	TRBV6-1	TRBJ1-1	TGTGCCAGCAGTGTCCCGGGACAGGGGACTCCGAACACTGAAGCTTTCTTT	CASSVPGQGTPNTEAFF
-	TRBV7-6	TRBJ2-1	TGTGCCAGCAGCTCTGGACGGGGGTACAATGAGCAGTTCTTC	CASSSGRGYNEQFF
-	TRBV30	TRBJ2-5	TGTGCCTGGAGTGTACAGGGAGAGACCCAGTACTTC	CAWSVQGETQYF
TRBD2	TRBV5-4	TRBJ2-5	TGTGCCAGCAGCGCGGGACTAGCGGTTACAACGGCTGGGGAGACCCAGTACTTC	CASSAGLAVTTAGETQYF
TRBD2	TRBV7-2	TRBJ2-3	TGTGCCAGCAGCCAAAACCCGACTAGCGGGAGTTTAGATACGCAGTATTTT	CASSQNPTSGSLDTQYF
TRBD2	TRBV4-2	TRBJ2-1	TGTGCCAGCAGCCAGGGTACTAGCGGCCCCTACAATGAGCAGTTCTTC	CASSQGTSGPYNEQFF
TRBD2	TRBV11-3	TRBJ2-5	TGTGCCAGCAGTACGACCCCTAGCGGGAGGTCGCAAGAGACCCAGTACTTC	CASSTTPSGRSQETQYF
TRBD1	TRBV10-2	TRBJ1-5	TGCGCCACTTTGGACAGGTTCAGCAATCAGCCCCAGCATTTT	CATLDRFSNQPQHF
-	TRBV7-9	TRBJ1-4	TGTGCCAGCAGCTCCACCCCTCCCGGGGTAATAGGAAAACTGTTTTTT	CASSSTPPGVIGKLFF
TRBD2	TRBV25-1	TRBJ2-2	TGTGCCAGCAGTGGTGGACTAGACCCGAACACCGGGGAGCTGTTTTTT	CASSGGLDPNTGELFF
-	TRBV4-3	TRBJ2-1	TGCGCCAGCAGCCAAAATACCGCGTCCTACAATGAGCAGTTCTTC	CASSQNTASYNEQFF
TRBD1	TRBV29-1	TRBJ1-2	TGCAGCGTTGGGGGACAGGGCTATGGCTACACCTTC	CSVGGQGYGYTF
-	TRBV16	TRBJ2-7	TGTGCCAGCAGCCAATGGGGCAGCCAAAGCTCCTACGAGCAGTACTTC	CASSQWGSQSSYEQYF
TRBD2	TRBV6-6	TRBJ2-3	TGTGCCAGCAGTTTCAGCGGGAGGGCCGTAGATACGCAGTATTTT	CASSFSGRAVDTQYF
-	TRBV7-2	TRBJ1-1	TGTGCCAGCAGCTTTTCACTTGAGGGTGAAGCTTTCTTT	CASSFSLEGEAFF
TRBD1	TRBV27	TRBJ2-1	TGTGCCTCTGGACAGGGCCACTACAATGAGCAGTTCTTC	CASGQGHYNEQFF
TRBD1	TRBV5-6	TRBJ1-2	TGTGCCAGCAGCTTGGTGTGGACAGGGGTCGATGGCTACACCTTC	CASSLVWTGVDGYTF
-	TRBV9	TRBJ2-2	TGTGCCAGCAGCGCAAGAATAGCGGACACCGGGGAGCTGTTTTTT	CASSARIADTGELFF
-	TRBV4-3	TRBJ1-2	TGCGCCAGCAGCTTACAGGTTGGACCATCGGTAGGTGGCTACACCTTC	CASSLQVGPSVGGYTF
TRBD2	TRBV28	TRBJ2-3	TGTGCCAGCAGTCCGAGTCTAGCGGGAGAGCGAACAGATACGCAGTATTTT	CASSPSLAGERTDTQYF